What follows is one T cell receptor (beta chain) and its context. The data originate from a study of T cell responses to AZD1222 COVID-19 vaccine. Clones were sequenced by immunoSEQ multiplex PCR, and TCRdb holds only the in-frame ones, with some missing. This sample yields roughly 24,000 clones, of which roughly 88% are seen a single time; approximately 2.6% belongs to the top ten. This TCR was sampled from an adult who received the AZD1222 COVID-19 vaccine. The input for sequencing was peripheral blood, taken 28 days after the second AZD1222 dose.

DNA for the CDR3: TGTGCCAGCAGCGACTCGCGGACAGGGGGCGCGGAGACCCAGTACTTC. The encoded protein is CASSDSRTGGAETQYF. V gene TRBV13 combines with J gene TRBJ2-5; 11 nucleotides match TRBD1. CDR1 and CDR2 (germline): PRHDT, FYEKMQ (reference sequence). This CDR3 has 16 amino acids. The ends lost 5 bases at V and 5 bases at J; junction bases unmatched: 10.